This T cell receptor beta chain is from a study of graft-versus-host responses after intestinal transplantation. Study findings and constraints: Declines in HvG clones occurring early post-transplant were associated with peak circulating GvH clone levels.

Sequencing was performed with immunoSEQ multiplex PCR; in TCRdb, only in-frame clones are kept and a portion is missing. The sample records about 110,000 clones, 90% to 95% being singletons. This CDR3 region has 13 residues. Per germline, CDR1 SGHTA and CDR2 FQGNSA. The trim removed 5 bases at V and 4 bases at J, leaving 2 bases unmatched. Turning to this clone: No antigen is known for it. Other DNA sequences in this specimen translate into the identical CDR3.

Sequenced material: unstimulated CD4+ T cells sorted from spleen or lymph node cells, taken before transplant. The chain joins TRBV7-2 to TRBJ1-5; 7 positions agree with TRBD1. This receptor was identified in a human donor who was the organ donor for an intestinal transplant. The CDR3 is CASSLQGNQPQHF. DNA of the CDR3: TGTGCCAGCAGCCTACAGGGGAATCAGCCCCAGCATTTT.